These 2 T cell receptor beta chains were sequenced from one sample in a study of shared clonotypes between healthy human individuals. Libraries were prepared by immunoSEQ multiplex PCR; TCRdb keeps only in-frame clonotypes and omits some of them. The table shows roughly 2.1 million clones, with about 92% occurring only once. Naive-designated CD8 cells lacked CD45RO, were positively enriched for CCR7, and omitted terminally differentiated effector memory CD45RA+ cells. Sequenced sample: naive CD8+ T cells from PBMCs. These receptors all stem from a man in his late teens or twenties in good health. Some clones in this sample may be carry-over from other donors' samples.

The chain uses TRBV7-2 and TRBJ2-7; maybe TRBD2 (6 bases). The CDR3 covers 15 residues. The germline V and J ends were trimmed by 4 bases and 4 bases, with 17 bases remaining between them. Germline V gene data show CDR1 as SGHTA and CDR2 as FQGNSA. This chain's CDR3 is CASSSSRLVIYEQYF. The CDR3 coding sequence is TGTGCCAGCAGCTCCTCCCGACTAGTGATATACGAGCAGTACTTC.

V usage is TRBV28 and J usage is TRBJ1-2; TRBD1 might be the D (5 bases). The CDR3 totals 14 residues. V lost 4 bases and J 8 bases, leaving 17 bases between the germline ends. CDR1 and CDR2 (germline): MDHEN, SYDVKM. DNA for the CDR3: TGTGCCAGCAGTTCCGGGACCGGCATAGGGGGCTACACCTTC. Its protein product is CASSSGTGIGGYTF.